This TCR beta chain came from a study of shared clonotypes between healthy human individuals. About this clone: Its specificity is unknown.

Measured with immunoSEQ multiplex PCR; TCRdb has only the in-frame clones, and not every one. The sample yields over a million clones, roughly 96% seen once. Whole-study results and caveats: Memory subsets generally showed lower estimated richness than naive subsets.

The sample taken for sequencing was naive CD4+ T cells sorted from blood. Noted subset: CD45RA+ positively selected. The receptor was derived from a man in his thirties or forties in good health.

CDR3 region: CARSLRRQRMNTEAFF. CDR3 nucleotides: TGTGCCAGAAGCTTGCGGAGACAGAGAATGAACACTGAAGCTTTCTTT. The chain has TRBV5-3 and TRBJ1-1; D possibly corresponds to TRBD1 (5 bases). TRBV5-3 is treated as an ORF (open reading frame) with a function not yet certain. The CDR3 is 16 residues long. Trimming pared 1 base from V and 0 bases from J, leaving 13 bases between.